This TCR beta chain was retrieved from a study of shared clonotypes between healthy human individuals. Naive CD8 populations comprised CD45RO-negative cells positively selected for CCR7, excluding terminally differentiated effector memory CD45RA+ cells. Per the germline V gene, CDR1 is MGHRA and CDR2 is YSYEKL. The length of the CDR3 is 15 residues. Trimming cost V 5 bases and J 5 bases; bases outside gene matches: 8. TCRdb's copy holds only in-frame clones and misses some; the assay was immunoSEQ multiplex PCR. The data show approximately 2,000,000 clones, with roughly 93% seen just once and less than 2% held by the top ten.

The rearrangement uses TRBV4-1 and TRBJ1-4; 7 bases line up with TRBD1. Sequenced input: naive CD8+ T cells from PBMCs. The origin of this receptor is a man between 18 and 35 years old in good health. Some clones in this sample may be carry-over from other donors' samples. For the CDR3, the DNA is TGCGCCAGCAGCTCCAGACAGGGCCGGAATGAAAAACTGTTTTTT. Protein sequence: CASSSRQGRNEKLFF.